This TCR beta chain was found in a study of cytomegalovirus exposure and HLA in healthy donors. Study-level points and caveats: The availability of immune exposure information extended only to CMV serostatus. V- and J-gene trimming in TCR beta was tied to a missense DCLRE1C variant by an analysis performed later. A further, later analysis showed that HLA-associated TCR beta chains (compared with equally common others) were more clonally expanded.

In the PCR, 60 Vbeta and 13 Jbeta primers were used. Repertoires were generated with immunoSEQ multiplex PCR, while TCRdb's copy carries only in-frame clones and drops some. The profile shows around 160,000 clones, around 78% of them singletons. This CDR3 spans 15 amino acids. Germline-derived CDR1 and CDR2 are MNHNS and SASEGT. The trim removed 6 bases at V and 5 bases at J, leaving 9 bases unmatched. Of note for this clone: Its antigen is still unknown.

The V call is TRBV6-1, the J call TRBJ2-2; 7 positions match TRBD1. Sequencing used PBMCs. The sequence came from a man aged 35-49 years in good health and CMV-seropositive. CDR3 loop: CASSGDRVKTGELFF. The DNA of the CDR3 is TGTGCCAGCAGCGGAGACAGGGTTAAGACCGGGGAGCTGTTTTTT.